These 20 T cell receptor beta chains share one sample of origin, sequenced in a study of blood T cell repertoires in COVID-19. Assay: immunoSEQ multiplex PCR; the TCRdb copy retains only in-frame clones and omits some. The sample consists of 100,000 to 150,000 clones, 79% of them appearing once. The sequenced material came from peripheral blood. These TCRs come from a man aged 35-49 years with active or convalescent COVID-19.

This rearrangement joins TRBV14 to TRBJ1-5; D remains unclear. Between the trimmed V and J ends, which lost 1 base and 4 bases, there was a span of 5 bases. Germline V gene data show CDR1 as SGHDN and CDR2 as FVKESK. This CDR3 is 13 amino acids long. The CDR3: CASSQATNQPQHF. CDR3 coding DNA: TGTGCCAGCAGCCAAGCAACAAATCAGCCCCAGCATTTT.

The V and J genes are TRBV28 and TRBJ1-5, with D perhaps TRBD1 (6 bases). Germline-derived CDR1 and CDR2 are MDHEN and SYDVKM. The V and J ends lost 2 bases and 7 bases respectively, with 12 bases between them. The CDR3 totals 14 residues. The CDR3 protein is CASSLPGQLQPQHF. The CDR3 nucleotides are TGTGCCAGCAGTTTACCCGGACAGCTACAGCCCCAGCATTTT.

The rearrangement uses TRBV5-4 and TRBJ1-4; 10 bases align to TRBD1. CDR1 is SGHNT, CDR2 YYREEE, per germline (reference sequence). V trimming: 4 bases; J trimming: 4 bases; junction bases outside the gene matches: 1. This CDR3 has 14 residues. The CDR3: CASSDRGRNEKLFF. CDR3 nucleotides: TGTGCCAGCAGCGACAGGGGGCGTAATGAAAAACTGTTTTTT. Full variable domain (outside the CDR3, taken from reference TRBV5-4 and TRBJ1-4): ETGVTQSPTHLIKTRGQQVTLRCSSQSGHNTVSWYQQALGQGPQFIFQYYREEENGRGNFPPRFSGLQFPNYSSELNVNALELDDSALYLCASSDRGRNEKLFFGSGTQLSVL.

This sequence joins TRBV6-5 and TRBJ1-6; the D is unclear. CDR3 size: 14 residues. Germline V CDR1 and CDR2: MNHEY, SVGAGI. The ends were cut back, 0 bases at V and 7 bases at J, with 7 bases in the middle. The CDR3 DNA follows: TGTGCCAGCAGTTACTCAGAGAAGAATTCACCCCTCCACTTT. This codes for CASSYSEKNSPLHF.

The CDR3 DNA reads TGTGCCAGCAGCTCCCCGACAGGGTTGGACGAGCAGTACTTC. Amino acids: CASSSPTGLDEQYF. The chain is built from TRBV5-4 and TRBJ2-7, with 7 bases lining up with TRBD1. CDR1 SGHNT and CDR2 YYREEE come from the germline V gene (reference sequence). The ends lost 3 bases at V and 5 bases at J; junction bases unmatched: 8. The CDR3 extends over 14 amino acids.

The V and J genes are TRBV30 and TRBJ1-2, with D unresolved. The V end was cut by 4 bases, the J end by 0 bases, with 6 bases between. Germline V gives CDR1 GTSNPN, CDR2 SVGIG (reference sequence). This CDR3 is 12 amino acids long. The CDR3 nucleotides are TGTGCCTGGAACGGGGCTAACTATGGCTACACCTTC. Encoded protein: CAWNGANYGYTF.

V gene TRBV7-9 combines with J gene TRBJ2-3; 9 nucleotides line up with TRBD2. The germline gives CDR1 SEHNR, CDR2 FQNEAQ (reference sequence). V lost 3 bases, J lost 0 bases, and 13 bases stayed unmatched. The CDR3 covers 19 residues. As DNA, the CDR3 is TGTGCCAGCAGCTTGAGTGGCGGGAGGGCTACCCAAAGCACAGATACGCAGTATTTT. It encodes CASSLSGGRATQSTDTQYF. The full variable domain, with the rest looked up from reference TRBV7-9 and TRBJ2-3, is DTGVSQNPRHKITKRGQNVTFRCDPISEHNRLYWYRQTLGQGPEFLTYFQNEAQLEKSRLLSDRFSAERPKGSFSTLEIQRTEQGDSAMYLCASSLSGGRATQSTDTQYFGPGTRLTVL.

The chain has TRBV25-1 and TRBJ2-7; TRBD1 matches at 9 bases. The germline gives CDR1 MGHDK, CDR2 SYGVNS. Losses at the gene ends were 3 bases for V and 4 bases for J; bases not matched to a gene: 7. This CDR3 comprises 15 residues. Here the CDR3 DNA reads TGTGCCAGCAGTGATCCCGGGACAGGGAAGTACGAGCAGTACTTC. This gives the protein CASSDPGTGKYEQYF.

This chain connects TRBV12-3 or TRBV12-4 to TRBJ2-1, with unresolved D. V lost 6 bases to trimming and J lost 7 bases, with 7 bases between them. The CDR3 loop spans 11 amino acids. The CDR3: CASSRRNEQFF. CDR3 nucleotide sequence: TGTGCCAGCAGCCGCAGAAATGAGCAGTTCTTC.

The chain carries TRBV2 and TRBJ2-5; 9 bases align to TRBD2. CDR1 and CDR2 from the germline V gene are SNHLY and FYNNEI. V trimming: 6 bases; J trimming: 4 bases; junction bases outside the gene matches: 9. This CDR3 region has 15 residues. The CDR3 nucleotides read TGTGCCAGCAGAAAAGGGGCGGGAGGGCGAGAGACCCAGTACTTC. Its protein product is CASRKGAGGRETQYF.

The chain employs TRBV13 and TRBJ2-5; 7 bases fit TRBD2. From germline, CDR1 is PRHDT and CDR2 FYEKMQ (reference sequence). The CDR3 totals 14 residues. After removal of 3 bases from V and 5 bases from J, the junction contained 6 bases not matched to a gene. The CDR3 DNA follows: TGTGCCAGCAGCTTCAGTTTAGCGGGTGAGACCCAGTACTTC. It encodes CASSFSLAGETQYF.

As for this clone: One end of the junction fails to match germline, which may point to a read error. The CDR3 loop is CASSQTVGDQETQYF. In DNA form, the CDR3 reads TGTGCTAGCAGCCAGACGGTCGGGGACCAAGAGACCCAGTACTTC. V and J are TRBV7-7 and TRBJ2-5; possible D gene TRBD2, 5 bases. The germline V gene has CDR1 SSHAT and CDR2 FNYEAQ (reference sequence). The CDR3 extends over 15 amino acids.

The chain is built from TRBV28 and TRBJ2-7; no definite D call. The V and J ends lost 8 bases and 5 bases respectively, with 10 bases between them. Germline CDR1 reads MDHEN; CDR2 reads SYDVKM. The CDR3 totals 11 residues. In DNA, the CDR3 is TGTGCCAGCCGGTGGTTACACGAGCAGTACTTC. This codes for CASRWLHEQYF.

The rearrangement links TRBV28 to TRBJ1-5; D is ambiguous. The CDR3 has 11 amino acids. V dropped 6 bases and J dropped 8 bases, with 8 bases sitting between them. Germline V lookup: CDR1 MDHEN, CDR2 SYDVKM. The CDR3 DNA is TGTGCCAGCAGCCACCCGGAGCCCCAGCATTTT. As protein: CASSHPEPQHF.

In this sample, this clone turned up a few times. CDR3 nucleotide sequence: TGTGCCAGCAGCGCCCAAGGGGGCTCTTCTGAAGCTTTCTTT. This sequence encodes CASSAQGGSSEAFF. V gene TRBV7-2 combines with J gene TRBJ1-1; 7 bases fit TRBD1. With V trimmed by 5 bases and J by 6 bases, 9 bases remained unmatched. The length of the CDR3 is 14 residues. The germline CDR1 and CDR2 sequences are SGHTA and FQGNSA.

The chain combines TRBV27 with TRBJ2-6; the D gene is possibly TRBD2 (6 bases). The CDR3 covers 15 residues. V shed 7 bases and J shed 4 bases, with 14 bases lying between them. Germline CDR1 is MNHEY and CDR2 is SMNVEV (reference sequence). The CDR3 DNA follows: TGTGCCAGCACCCAGGCCGGGGGAGGGGCCAACGTCCTGACTTTC. Its protein product is CASTQAGGGANVLTF.

V usage is TRBV19 and J usage is TRBJ1-4, with D tentatively TRBD1 (5 bases). Germline CDR1 LNHDA, CDR2 SQIVND (reference sequence). V was shortened by 4 bases and J by 8 bases, with 11 bases between the two germline ends. There are 13 residues in the CDR3. The CDR3 spells CASSSTGVEKLFF. The CDR3 nucleotides read TGTGCCAGTAGTAGTACGGGGGTAGAAAAACTGTTTTTT.

V usage is TRBV14 and J usage is TRBJ2-7, with TRBD2 as a possible D gene (6 bases). This CDR3 is 14 amino acids long. Germline V gene lookup returns CDR1 SGHDN and CDR2 FVKESK. V lost 1 base and J 6 bases, leaving 13 bases between the germline ends. This CDR3 is CASSQGGGTGEQYF. The DNA for the CDR3 is TGTGCCAGCAGCCAAGGAGGAGGGACCGGCGAGCAGTACTTC.

The sample holds one count of this clone. The chain combines TRBV6-1 with TRBJ1-2; D remains ambiguous. This CDR3 is 12 amino acids long. Germline V CDR1 and CDR2: MNHNS, SASEGT. V was cut by 3 bases and J by 4 bases, with 6 bases left in between. CDR3 sequence: CASSETGYGYTF. CDR3 bases: TGTGCCAGCAGTGAGACTGGCTATGGCTACACCTTC.

The gene calls are TRBV19 and TRBJ2-7, with 8 bases that match TRBD2. Germline values: CDR1 LNHDA, CDR2 SQIVND (reference sequence). After removal of 6 bases from V and 2 bases from J, the junction contained 9 bases not matched to a gene. The CDR3 covers 15 residues. CDR3 sequence (DNA): TGTGCCAGTAGCGTCCGCCTAGCGGGCGCCTACGAGCAGTACTTC. Amino acids: CASSVRLAGAYEQYF.